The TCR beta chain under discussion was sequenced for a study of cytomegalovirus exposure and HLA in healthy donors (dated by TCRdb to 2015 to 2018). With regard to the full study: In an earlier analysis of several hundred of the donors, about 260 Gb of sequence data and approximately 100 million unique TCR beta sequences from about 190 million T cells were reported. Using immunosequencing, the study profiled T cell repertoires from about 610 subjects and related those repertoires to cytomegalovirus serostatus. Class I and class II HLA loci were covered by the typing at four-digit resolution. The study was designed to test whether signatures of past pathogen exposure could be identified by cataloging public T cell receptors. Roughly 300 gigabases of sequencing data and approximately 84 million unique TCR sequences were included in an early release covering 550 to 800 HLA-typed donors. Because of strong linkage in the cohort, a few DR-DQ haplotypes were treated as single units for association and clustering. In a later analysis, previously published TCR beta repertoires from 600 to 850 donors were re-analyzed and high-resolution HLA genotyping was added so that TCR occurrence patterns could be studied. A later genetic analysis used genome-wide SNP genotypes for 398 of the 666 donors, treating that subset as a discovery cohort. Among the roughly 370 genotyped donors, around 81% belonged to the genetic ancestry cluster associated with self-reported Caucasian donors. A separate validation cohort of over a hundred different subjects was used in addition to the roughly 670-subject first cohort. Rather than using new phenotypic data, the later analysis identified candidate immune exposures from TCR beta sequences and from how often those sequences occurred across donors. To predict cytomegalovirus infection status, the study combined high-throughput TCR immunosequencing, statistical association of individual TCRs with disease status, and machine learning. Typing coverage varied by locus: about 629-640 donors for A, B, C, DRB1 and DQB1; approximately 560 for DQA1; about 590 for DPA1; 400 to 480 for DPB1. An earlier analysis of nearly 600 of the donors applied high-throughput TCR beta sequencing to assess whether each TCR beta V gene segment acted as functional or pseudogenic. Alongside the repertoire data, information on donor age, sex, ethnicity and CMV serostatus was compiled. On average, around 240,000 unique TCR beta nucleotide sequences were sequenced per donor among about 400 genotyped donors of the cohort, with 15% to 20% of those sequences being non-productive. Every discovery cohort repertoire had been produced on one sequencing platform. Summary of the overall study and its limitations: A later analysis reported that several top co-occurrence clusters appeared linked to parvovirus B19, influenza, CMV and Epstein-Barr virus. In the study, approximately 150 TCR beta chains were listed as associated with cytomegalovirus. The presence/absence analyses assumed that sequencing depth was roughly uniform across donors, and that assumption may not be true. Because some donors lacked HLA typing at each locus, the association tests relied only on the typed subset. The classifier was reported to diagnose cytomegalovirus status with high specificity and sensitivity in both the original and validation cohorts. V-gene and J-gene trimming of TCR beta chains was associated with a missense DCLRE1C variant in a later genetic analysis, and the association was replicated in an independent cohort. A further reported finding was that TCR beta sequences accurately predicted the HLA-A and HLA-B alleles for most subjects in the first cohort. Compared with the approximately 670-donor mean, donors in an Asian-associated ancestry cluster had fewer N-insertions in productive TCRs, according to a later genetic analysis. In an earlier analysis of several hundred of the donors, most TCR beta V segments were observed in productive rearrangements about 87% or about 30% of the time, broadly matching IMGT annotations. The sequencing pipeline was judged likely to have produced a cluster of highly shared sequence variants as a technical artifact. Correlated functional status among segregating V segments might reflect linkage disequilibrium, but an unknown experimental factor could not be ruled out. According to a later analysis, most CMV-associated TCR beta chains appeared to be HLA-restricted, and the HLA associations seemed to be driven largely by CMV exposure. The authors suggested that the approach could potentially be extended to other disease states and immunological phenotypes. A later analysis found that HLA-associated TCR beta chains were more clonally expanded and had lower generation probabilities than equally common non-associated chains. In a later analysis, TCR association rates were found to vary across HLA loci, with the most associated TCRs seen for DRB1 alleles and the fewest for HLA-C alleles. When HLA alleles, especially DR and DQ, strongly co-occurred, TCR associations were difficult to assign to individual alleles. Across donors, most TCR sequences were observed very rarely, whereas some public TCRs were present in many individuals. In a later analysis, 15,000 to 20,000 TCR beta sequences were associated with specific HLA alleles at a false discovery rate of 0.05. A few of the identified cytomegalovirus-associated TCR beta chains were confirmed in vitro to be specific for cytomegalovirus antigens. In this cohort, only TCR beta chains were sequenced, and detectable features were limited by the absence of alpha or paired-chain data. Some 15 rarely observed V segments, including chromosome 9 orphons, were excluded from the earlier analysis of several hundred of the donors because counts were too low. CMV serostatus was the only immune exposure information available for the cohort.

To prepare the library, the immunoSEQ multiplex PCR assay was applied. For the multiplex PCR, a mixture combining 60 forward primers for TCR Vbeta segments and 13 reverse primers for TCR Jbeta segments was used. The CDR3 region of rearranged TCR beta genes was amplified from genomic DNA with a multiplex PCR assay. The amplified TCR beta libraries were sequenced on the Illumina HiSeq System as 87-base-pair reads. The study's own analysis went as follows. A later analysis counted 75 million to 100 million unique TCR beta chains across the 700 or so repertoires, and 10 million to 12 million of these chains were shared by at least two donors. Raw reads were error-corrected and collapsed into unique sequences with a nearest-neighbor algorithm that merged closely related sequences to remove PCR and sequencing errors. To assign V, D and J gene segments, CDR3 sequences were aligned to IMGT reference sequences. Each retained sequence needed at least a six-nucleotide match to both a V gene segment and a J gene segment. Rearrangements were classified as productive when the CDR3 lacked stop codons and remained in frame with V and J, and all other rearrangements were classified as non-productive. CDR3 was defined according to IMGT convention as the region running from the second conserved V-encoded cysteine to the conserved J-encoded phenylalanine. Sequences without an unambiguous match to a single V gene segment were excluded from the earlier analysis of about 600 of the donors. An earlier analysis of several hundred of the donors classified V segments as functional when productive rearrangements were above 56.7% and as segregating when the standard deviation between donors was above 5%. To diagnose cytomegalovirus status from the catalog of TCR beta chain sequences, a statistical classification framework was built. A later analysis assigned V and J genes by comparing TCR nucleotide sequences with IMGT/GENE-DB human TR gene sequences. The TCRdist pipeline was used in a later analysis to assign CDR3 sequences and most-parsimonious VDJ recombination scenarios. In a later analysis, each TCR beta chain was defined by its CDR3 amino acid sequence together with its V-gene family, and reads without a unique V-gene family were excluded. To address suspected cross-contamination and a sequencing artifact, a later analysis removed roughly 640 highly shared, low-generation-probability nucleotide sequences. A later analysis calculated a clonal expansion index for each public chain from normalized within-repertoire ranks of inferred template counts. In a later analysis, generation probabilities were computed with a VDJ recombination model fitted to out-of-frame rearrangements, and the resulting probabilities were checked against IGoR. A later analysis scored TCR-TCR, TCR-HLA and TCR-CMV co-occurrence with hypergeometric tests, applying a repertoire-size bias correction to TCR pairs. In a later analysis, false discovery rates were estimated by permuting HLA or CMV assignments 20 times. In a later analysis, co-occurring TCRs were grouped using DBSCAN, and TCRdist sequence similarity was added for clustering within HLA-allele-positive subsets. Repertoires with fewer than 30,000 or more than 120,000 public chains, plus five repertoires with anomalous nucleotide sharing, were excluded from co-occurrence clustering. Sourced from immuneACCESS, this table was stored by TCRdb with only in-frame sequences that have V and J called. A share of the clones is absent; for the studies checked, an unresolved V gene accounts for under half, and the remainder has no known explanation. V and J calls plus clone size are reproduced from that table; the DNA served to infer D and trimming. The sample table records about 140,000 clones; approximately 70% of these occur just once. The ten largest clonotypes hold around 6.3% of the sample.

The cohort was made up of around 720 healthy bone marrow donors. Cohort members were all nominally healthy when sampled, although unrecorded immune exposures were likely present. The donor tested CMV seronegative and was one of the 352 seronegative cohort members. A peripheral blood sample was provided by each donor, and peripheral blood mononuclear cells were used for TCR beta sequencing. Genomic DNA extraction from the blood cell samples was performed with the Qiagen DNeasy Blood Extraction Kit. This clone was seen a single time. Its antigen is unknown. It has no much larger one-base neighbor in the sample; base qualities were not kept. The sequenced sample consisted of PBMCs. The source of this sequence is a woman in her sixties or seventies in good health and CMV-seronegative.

The DNA sequence is TGTGCCAGCGCACCTACTAGCGGGAGGGCCCAAAACATTCAGTACTTC. It encodes CASAPTSGRAQNIQYF. The chain links TRBV7-2 with TRBJ2-4, and 13 bases in between align with TRBD2. Sequences SGHTA (CDR1) and FQGNSA (CDR2) are obtained from the germline V gene. The CDR3 spans 16 residues, from the cysteine through the phenylalanine. Only the CDR3 part of the read is kept: 48 bases, read in frame from the first base. Here V drops 8 bases and J drops 5 bases, and the junction holds 9 bases not matched to any gene.